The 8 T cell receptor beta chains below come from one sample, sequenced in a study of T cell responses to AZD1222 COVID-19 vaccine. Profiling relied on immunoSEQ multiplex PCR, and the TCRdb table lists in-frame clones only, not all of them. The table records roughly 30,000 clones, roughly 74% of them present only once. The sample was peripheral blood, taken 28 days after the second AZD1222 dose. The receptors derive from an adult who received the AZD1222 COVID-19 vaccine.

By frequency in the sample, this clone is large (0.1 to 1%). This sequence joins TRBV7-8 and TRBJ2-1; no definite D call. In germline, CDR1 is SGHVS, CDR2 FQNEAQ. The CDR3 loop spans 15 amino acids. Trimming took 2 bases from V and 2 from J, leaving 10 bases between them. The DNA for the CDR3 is TGTGCCAGCAGCTTATACTTCTCCACCTACAATGAGCAGTTCTTC. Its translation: CASSLYFSTYNEQFF.

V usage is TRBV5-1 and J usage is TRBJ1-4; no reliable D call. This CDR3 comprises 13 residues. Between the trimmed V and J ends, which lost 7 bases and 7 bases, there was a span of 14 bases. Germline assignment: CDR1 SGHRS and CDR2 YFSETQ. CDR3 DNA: TGCGCCAGCCACCAAGACACCGGTGAAAAACTGTTTTTT. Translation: CASHQDTGEKLFF.

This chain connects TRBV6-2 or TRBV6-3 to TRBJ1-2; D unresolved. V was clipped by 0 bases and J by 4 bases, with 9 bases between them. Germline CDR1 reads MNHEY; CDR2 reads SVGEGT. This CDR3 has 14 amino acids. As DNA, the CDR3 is TGTGCCAGCAGTTACTCAAATCCCCCCTATGGCTACACCTTC. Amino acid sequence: CASSYSNPPYGYTF.

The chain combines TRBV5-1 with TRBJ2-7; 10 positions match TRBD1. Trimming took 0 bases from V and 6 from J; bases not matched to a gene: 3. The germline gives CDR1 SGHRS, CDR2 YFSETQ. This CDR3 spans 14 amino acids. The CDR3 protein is CASSLGRDRGEQYF. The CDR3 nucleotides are TGCGCCAGCAGCTTGGGACGGGACAGGGGCGAGCAGTACTTC.

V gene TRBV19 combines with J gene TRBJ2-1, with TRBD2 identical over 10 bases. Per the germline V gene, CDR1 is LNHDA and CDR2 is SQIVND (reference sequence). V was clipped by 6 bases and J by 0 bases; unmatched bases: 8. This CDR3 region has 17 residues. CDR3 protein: CASRKAGGTLSYNEQFF. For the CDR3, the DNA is TGTGCCAGTAGAAAAGCGGGAGGGACCCTCTCCTACAATGAGCAGTTCTTC.

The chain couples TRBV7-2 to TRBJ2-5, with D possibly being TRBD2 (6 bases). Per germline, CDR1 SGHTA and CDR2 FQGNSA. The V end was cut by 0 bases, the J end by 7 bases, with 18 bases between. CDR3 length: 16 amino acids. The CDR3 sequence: CASSLAAGQRVATQYF. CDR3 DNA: TGTGCCAGCAGCTTAGCGGCGGGGCAGCGGGTCGCGACCCAGTACTTC.

DNA for the CDR3: TGCGCCAGCAGTCTTACAGGGCCTGGAAACACCATATATTTT. Translating it yields CASSLTGPGNTIYF. V usage is TRBV5-1 and J usage is TRBJ1-3, with D maybe TRBD1 (6 bases). CDR3 length equals 14 residues. The V and J ends lost 5 bases and 2 bases respectively, with 11 bases between them. In germline, CDR1 is SGHRS, CDR2 YFSETQ.

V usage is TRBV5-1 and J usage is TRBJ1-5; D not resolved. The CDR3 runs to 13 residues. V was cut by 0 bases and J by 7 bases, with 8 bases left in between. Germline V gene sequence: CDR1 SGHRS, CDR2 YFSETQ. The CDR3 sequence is CASSLGLNQPQHF. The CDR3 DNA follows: TGCGCCAGCAGCTTGGGACTCAACCAGCCCCAGCATTTT.